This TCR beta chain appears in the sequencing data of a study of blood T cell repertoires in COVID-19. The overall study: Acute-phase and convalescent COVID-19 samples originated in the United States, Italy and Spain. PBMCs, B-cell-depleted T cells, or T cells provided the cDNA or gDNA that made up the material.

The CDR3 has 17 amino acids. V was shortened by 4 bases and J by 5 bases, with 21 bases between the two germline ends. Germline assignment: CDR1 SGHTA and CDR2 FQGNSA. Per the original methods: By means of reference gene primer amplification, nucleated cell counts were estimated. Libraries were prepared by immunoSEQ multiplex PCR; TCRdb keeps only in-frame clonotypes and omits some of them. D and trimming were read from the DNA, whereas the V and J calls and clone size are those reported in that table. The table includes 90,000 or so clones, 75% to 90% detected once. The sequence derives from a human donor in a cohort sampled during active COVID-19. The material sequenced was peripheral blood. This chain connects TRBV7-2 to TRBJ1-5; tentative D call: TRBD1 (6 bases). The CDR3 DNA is TGTGCCAGCAGCTATCCGGGACACAAAACGGGATATCAGCCCCAGCATTTT. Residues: CASSYPGHKTGYQPQHF.